This TCR beta chain was identified in a study of cytomegalovirus exposure and HLA in healthy donors. The study's findings and limits: Across donors, most TCRs were seen rarely, yet some public ones were widespread. Using the classifier, cytomegalovirus status was reportedly diagnosed with high specificity and sensitivity. Clusters of TCRs from the first cohort tended to co-occur in the approximately 120 validation repertoires (as a later analysis found).

Per the germline V gene, CDR1 is GTSNPN and CDR2 is SVGIG (reference sequence). The junction had 6 bases not matched to a gene; V was cut back by 3 bases and J by 2 bases. This CDR3 is built from 15 residues. Data came from immunoSEQ multiplex PCR; TCRdb stores just in-frame clones and leaves some out. The table records a few hundred thousand clones, about 89% of them present only once. Regarding this clone: The target antigen is unknown.

Donors came from a validation cohort of some 130 subjects, distinct from the first 666-subject cohort. The gene calls are TRBV30 and TRBJ1-5; 8 positions agree with TRBD1. The sample consisted of PBMCs. The sequence derives from a woman in her late teens or twenties in good health and CMV-seronegative. The CDR3: CAWRRTGPGNQPQHF. The CDR3 bases are TGTGCCTGGAGGAGGACAGGGCCCGGCAATCAGCCCCAGCATTTT.